Listed below are T cell receptor beta chains from one sample, sequenced in a study of blood T cell repertoires in COVID-19. Measured with immunoSEQ multiplex PCR; TCRdb has only the in-frame clones, and not every one. The sample has around 250,000 clones; over 75% are singletons. The sequencing sample was made of PBMCs or T cells enriched from blood (not recorded which). These receptors were taken from a young man who had recovered from COVID-19. CDR3s include the opening cysteine and the closing phenylalanine or tryptophan. A D gene is named only where the DNA matches it firmly. Size is omitted from some rows. Given values are once, few, many or a class for expanded clones.

v_call	d_call	j_call	clone_size	cdr3_aa	cdr3_nt
TRBV20-1	TRBD1	TRBJ2-7	.	CSASPGTVGPYEQYF	TGCAGTGCTAGTCCCGGGACAGTCGGACCCTACGAGCAGTACTTC
TRBV18	.	TRBJ2-7	.	CASSAQTYEQYF	TGTGCCAGCTCGGCTCAGACCTACGAGCAGTACTTC
TRBV7-2	.	TRBJ1-5	.	CASSLTGNNQPQHF	TGTGCCAGCAGCTTGACAGGTAACAATCAGCCCCAGCATTTT
TRBV6-6	TRBD1	TRBJ1-6	.	CASSQPGQGDSPLHF	TGTGCCAGCAGCCAGCCCGGACAGGGTGATTCACCCCTCCACTTT
TRBV27	.	TRBJ2-2	.	CASSPYTGELFF	TGTGCCAGCAGTCCTTACACCGGGGAGCTGTTTTTT
TRBV6-5	TRBD1	TRBJ1-6	.	CASSNTGDRTF	TGTGCCAGCAGCAACACGGGGGACAGGACATTT
TRBV11-2	TRBD1	TRBJ2-3	.	CASSPRGTQYF	TGTGCCAGCAGCCCCAGGGGGACGCAGTATTTT
TRBV6-5	.	TRBJ2-7	once	CASSPRDTMYEQYF	TGTGCCAGCAGTCCCCGGGACACCATGTACGAGCAGTACTTC
TRBV11-1	.	TRBJ2-7	.	CASSFDQQGYLYEQYF	TGTGCCAGCAGCTTCGACCAACAGGGTTACCTCTACGAGCAGTACTTC
TRBV19	TRBD2	TRBJ2-3	.	CASTAWAGDPDTQYF	TGTGCCAGTACCGCCTGGGCGGGAGACCCAGATACGCAGTATTTT
TRBV2	TRBD1	TRBJ1-1	.	CASEQGKNTEAFF	TGTGCCAGCGAACAGGGGAAAAACACTGAAGCTTTCTTT
TRBV28	.	TRBJ1-1	.	CASSLKFFGRTASTEAFF	TGTGCCAGCAGTTTAAAATTTTTTGGGCGGACAGCAAGCACTGAAGCTTTCTTT
TRBV4-1	.	TRBJ1-6	.	CASSQDAGSSPLHF	TGCGCCAGCAGCCAAGACGCGGGTTCTTCACCCCTCCACTTT
TRBV18	.	TRBJ1-2	.	CASSPGAAINYGYTF	TGTGCCAGCTCACCAGGGGCAGCGATTAACTATGGCTACACCTTC
TRBV6-2/TRBV6-3	TRBD2	TRBJ2-7	.	CASSSPGLEVREQYF	TGTGCCAGCAGTTCGCCGGGACTAGAGGTTCGCGAGCAGTACTTC
TRBV5-8	.	TRBJ2-5	.	CASSRGLYQETQYF	TGTGCCAGCAGCCGAGGGTTGTACCAAGAGACCCAGTACTTC
TRBV4-1	TRBD1	TRBJ2-7	.	CASSQNRGQYEQYF	TGCGCCAGCAGCCAAAACAGGGGGCAATACGAGCAGTACTTC
TRBV9	.	TRBJ2-7	.	CASSASGAGYEQYF	TGTGCCAGCAGTGCCTCGGGAGCGGGTTACGAGCAGTACTTC
TRBV3-1/TRBV3-2	TRBD2	TRBJ2-1	.	CASSQEVLGLASNEQFF	TGTGCCAGCAGCCAAGAAGTTCTTGGACTAGCATCCAATGAGCAGTTCTTC
TRBV19	.	TRBJ1-1	.	CASSTRQENTEAFF	TGTGCCAGTAGTACCCGACAGGAGAACACTGAAGCTTTCTTT
TRBV4-1	.	TRBJ2-5	.	CASSQDPGGETQYF	TGCGCCAGCAGCCAAGATCCTGGAGGGGAGACCCAGTACTTC
TRBV28	TRBD1	TRBJ1-6	.	CASSAGQGFNSPLHF	TGTGCCAGCAGTGCGGGACAGGGATTTAATTCACCCCTCCACTTT
TRBV28	TRBD2	TRBJ2-7	.	CASSLSSGTSVTYEQYF	TGTGCCAGCAGTTTAAGCAGTGGGACTAGCGTTACCTACGAGCAGTACTTC
TRBV7-9	TRBD1	TRBJ1-2	.	CASSPPGEQGGGYTF	TGTGCCAGCAGCCCACCGGGAGAGCAGGGGGGAGGCTACACCTTC
TRBV6-1	.	TRBJ1-4	once	CASSEVQGREKLFF	TGTGCCAGCAGTGAAGTCCAGGGTAGGGAAAAACTGTTTTTT